The 5 T cell receptor beta chains given below trace back to one sample, sequenced in a study of tissue T cells after allogeneic stem cell transplantation. The protocol was immunoSEQ multiplex PCR, while the TCRdb copy is restricted to in-frame clones and leaves out a portion. The table records some 6,600 clones, approximately 51% of them present only once. Time point given: mouse harvest day 7 after allogeneic transplant. Mouse grafts combined 10^7 T-cell-depleted bone marrow cells with 10^6 splenic CD5+ T cells. The sample consisted of lymph node tissue. Receptors originate from a female BALB/c mouse given C57BL/6 T cells with graft-versus-host disease after an allogeneic hematopoietic cell transplant.

On this clone: Gene labels here are mouse ones. The DNA ends 1 residue before the CDR3 does, and the rest of the CDR3 is filled in from the germline J gene. J is TRBJ1-1 and V is TRBV29; D may be TRBD1 (6 bases). This CDR3 region has 14 residues. Trimming left V 6 bases short and J 0 bases short, with 11 bases between. In germline, CDR1 is MSHET, CDR2 SYDVDS. The CDR3 spells CASSPGQANTEVFF. CDR3 bases read: TGTGCTAGCAGCCCGGGACAAGCAAACACAGAAGTCTTC. Full variable domain (remainder filled in from reference TRBV29 and TRBJ1-1): DMKVTQMPRYLIKRMGENVLLECGQDMSHETMYWYRQDPGLGLQLIYISYDVDSNSEGDIPKGYRVSRKKREHFSLILDSAKTNQTSVYFCASSPGQANTEVFFGKGTRLTVV.

On this clone itself: Here the gene names and germline are mouse. The read terminates 1 residue ahead of where the CDR3 ends, so the germline J gene completes it. The chain carries TRBV3 and TRBJ2-2, with 8 nucleotides matching TRBD2. J gave up 8 bases and V 3 bases, and 5 bases lay outside the gene matches. The CDR3 totals 14 residues. Looked up from germline, CDR1 is SNHLY and CDR2 is FYNGKV (reference sequence). CDR3 in amino acids: CASSFTGGDGQLYF. CDR3 bases read: TGTGCCAGCAGCTTCACTGGGGGAGATGGGCAGCTCTAC.

As for this clone: The genes and germline here are from mouse. Read coverage stops 1 residue before the CDR3 terminus; the germline J gene supplies the remainder. The chain employs TRBV13-1 and TRBJ1-4; D ambiguous. This CDR3 comprises 14 residues. CDR1 and CDR2 (germline): NSHNY, SYGAGN. Deletions cut 0 bases from V and 0 bases from J, with 3 bases between. CDR3 protein: CASSDGVSNERLFF. The CDR3 bases that were read are TGTGCCAGCAGTGATGGGGTTTCCAACGAAAGATTATTT.

In the case of this clone: Germline and genes here are mouse. The CDR3 region is CASSPTGGVSEQYF. Incomplete CDR3 DNA: TGTGCCAGCAGTCCGACTGGGGGGGTTTCTGAACAGTAC. The chain employs TRBV19 and TRBJ2-7; 11 positions agree with TRBD2. The read gets to within 1 residue of the CDR3 end, and the germline J gene fills in the rest. V shed 4 bases, J shed 6 bases, and the junction held 6 bases outside the gene matches. This CDR3 contains 14 residues. The germline CDR1 and CDR2 sequences are FNHDT and SITEND (reference sequence).

This clone is medium-sized. Gene names follow the mouse nomenclature. Coverage ceases 1 residue before the CDR3 finishes, and the germline J gene fills in the end. This rearrangement joins TRBV1 to TRBJ2-7; TRBD2 matches at 11 bases. This CDR3 is built from 14 residues. J gave up 3 bases and V 3 bases, and 1 base lay outside the gene matches. Germline CDR1 reads NSQYPW; CDR2 reads LRSPGD (reference sequence). The DNA read from the CDR3 is TGCACCTGCAGTGCGACTGGGGGGGGCTATGAACAGTAC. The encoded protein is CTCSATGGGYEQY. The whole CDR3 sequence is CTCSATGGGYEQYF.